The 6 T cell receptor beta chains below come from one sample, sequenced in a study of control samples from healthy donors and cancer patients. Clones were sequenced by immunoSEQ multiplex PCR, and TCRdb holds only the in-frame ones, with some missing. This table has some 250,000 clones, about four fifths appearing once. What was sequenced was PBMCs. These receptors all stem from an older woman with lung cancer.

The chain recombines TRBV7-2 with TRBJ2-7; D is uncertain. V lost 1 base, J lost 0 bases, and 4 bases lay in between. Germline lookup yields CDR1 SGHTA and CDR2 FQGNSA. The CDR3 is made up of 13 amino acids. DNA of the CDR3: TGTGCCAGCAGCTTAGACCTCTCCTACGAGCAGTACTTC. This gives the protein CASSLDLSYEQYF.

This clone has a single count. The genes are TRBV7-8 and TRBJ2-7; 10 bases agree with TRBD1. Losses at the gene ends were 1 base for V and 3 bases for J; bases not matched to a gene: 9. Germline V lookup: CDR1 SGHVS, CDR2 FQNEAQ. The CDR3 contains 17 residues. As DNA, the CDR3 is TGTGCCAGCAGCTTAGGCTCTCGCGGACAGGGGGTCTACGAGCAGTACTTC. This encodes CASSLGSRGQGVYEQYF.

This rearrangement joins TRBV10-3 to TRBJ2-1, with D unclear. CDR1 and CDR2 (germline): ENHRY, SYGVKD. Trimming cost V 0 bases and J 2 bases, with 5 bases left between them. The CDR3 spans 14 residues. CDR3 sequence (DNA): TGTGCCATCAGTGAGTCGAACGCCTACAATGAGCAGTTCTTC. It yields the protein CAISESNAYNEQFF.

V gene TRBV11-1 combines with J gene TRBJ1-3; D is unclear. Per germline, CDR1 SGHAT and CDR2 FQDESV (reference sequence). CDR3 length equals 15 residues. V dropped 5 bases and J dropped 4 bases, with 15 bases sitting between them. CDR3 coding DNA: TGTGCCAGCAGCGCGCCTCGTGGCTCGGGAAACACCATATATTTT. Protein sequence: CASSAPRGSGNTIYF.

The sample holds one count of this clone. J is TRBJ1-4 and V is TRBV5-6; D is unclear. V lost 4 bases to trimming and J lost 0 bases, with 10 bases between them. The CDR3 spans 15 residues. The germline CDR1 and CDR2 sequences are SGHDT and YYEEEE. The CDR3 loop is CASSPRAATNEKLFF. CDR3 nucleotide sequence: TGTGCCAGCAGCCCCCGGGCCGCAACTAATGAAAAACTGTTTTTT.

The chain employs TRBV4-2 and TRBJ2-3, with D possibly matching TRBD2 (6 bases). Deletions cut 4 bases from V and 6 bases from J, with 17 bases between. CDR1 is LGHNA and CDR2 is YNFKEQ in the germline V gene. This CDR3 is built from 15 residues. CDR3 nucleotides: TGTGCCAGCAGCCCCTCCGGGCGGGAAATTGATACGCAGTATTTT. It specifies CASSPSGREIDTQYF.